The 4 T cell receptor beta chains reported below all come from one sample, sequenced in a study of CD8+CD57+ T cells in acquired aplastic anemia. Both TCR beta VDJ combination and CDR3 sequence profiling were carried out. Genomic DNA was the template for this profiling. MiXCR, run by TCRdb on the reads, gives a single entry per CDR3 protein. The sample has about 470,000 distinct CDR3 sequences, around a third seen once. Sequenced patients had shown CD8+CD57+ cell expansion by flow cytometry. Sequenced sample: sorted CD4+, CD8+, or CD8+CD57+ T cells (not recorded which) from PBMCs. These receptors came from a human donor with aplastic anemia.

There are a few counts of this clonotype. CDR3 sequence (DNA): TGTGCCAGCAGTTACTCATCGGGGCGGAATACTGAAGCTTTCTTT. This translates into CASSYSSGRNTEAFF. The gene calls are TRBV6-5 and TRBJ1-1, with TRBD1 as a possible D gene (5 bases). Trimming removed 0 bases at V and 5 bases at J, with 13 bases between. Per the germline V gene, CDR1 is MNHEY and CDR2 is SVGAGI. The CDR3 is 15 amino acids.

The V call is TRBV2, the J call TRBJ2-5, with 9 nucleotides matching TRBD1. V gave up 1 base and J gave up 5 bases; unmatched junction bases: 5. Per the germline V gene, CDR1 is SNHLY and CDR2 is FYNNEI. The length of the CDR3 is 15 residues. CDR3 in amino acids: CASSEGTGEVETQYF. Written as DNA, the CDR3 is TGTGCCAGCAGTGAAGGGACAGGGGAGGTGGAGACCCAGTACTTC. Filled out from reference TRBV2 and TRBJ2-5, the complete variable domain reads EPEVTQTPSHQVTQMGQEVILRCVPISNHLYFYWYRQILGQKVEFLVSFYNNEISEKSEIFDDQFSVERPDGSNFTLKIRSTKLEDSAMYFCASSEGTGEVETQYFGPGTRLLVL.

In this sample, this clonotype turned up a few times. In DNA form, the CDR3 reads TGTGCCAGCAGCTTAGAGCGAGCGGGGCAAGAGACCCAGTACTTC. As protein: CASSLERAGQETQYF. The genes are TRBV7-2 and TRBJ2-5; 7 nucleotides line up with TRBD2. In germline, CDR1 is SGHTA, CDR2 FQGNSA. V dropped 1 base and J dropped 2; count of bases not matched to a gene: 4. The CDR3 has 15 amino acids.

This clonotype was picked up many times. The chain has TRBV2 and TRBJ1-5; perhaps TRBD1 as D (5 bases). Trimming left V 6 bases short and J 0 bases short, with 15 bases between. Germline V CDR1 and CDR2: SNHLY, FYNNEI. This CDR3 region has 16 residues. CDR3 sequence reads: CASRAGGSHSNQPQHF. CDR3 in DNA: TGTGCCAGCAGGGCGGGGGGGTCCCATAGCAATCAGCCCCAGCATTTT.